The 14 T cell receptor beta chains given below trace back to one sample, sequenced in a study of T cells in Graves' hyperthyroidism and ophthalmopathy. It was RNA transcripts that yielded the amplified TCR beta CDR3 regions. An initial round of RT-PCR targeting the TCR CDR3 relied on the HTBI primer set. One entry per CDR3 protein results from TCRdb running MiXCR on the multiplex PCR reads. This table holds around 690,000 distinct CDR3 sequences, around a sixth found once. Material for sequencing was blood. Receptor source: a man aged 50 or older with Graves' hyperthyroidism.

This clonotype was counted ten times or more. This sequence joins TRBV7-9 and TRBJ1-6; no clear D. The CDR3 consists of 12 residues. In germline, CDR1 is SEHNR, CDR2 FQNEAQ (reference sequence). Trimming stripped 1 base from V and 13 bases from J, with 8 bases between. Here the CDR3 DNA reads TGTGCCAGCAGCTTAGACCCATCGCCCCTCCACTTT. Its translation: CASSLDPSPLHF.

This clonotype was seen many times. This chain joins TRBV30 and TRBJ2-3, with 9 positions matching TRBD2. The CDR3 sequence is 14 residues long. With V trimmed by 0 bases and J by 6 bases, 4 bases remained unmatched. Germline CDR1 is GTSNPN and CDR2 is SVGIG (reference sequence). The CDR3: CAWSVLAGGDTQYF. CDR3 nucleotides: TGTGCCTGGAGTGTACTGGCGGGAGGGGATACGCAGTATTTT. Combining the CDR3 with reference TRBV30 and TRBJ2-3 gives the whole variable domain SQTIHQWPATLVQPVGSPLSLECTVEGTSNPNLYWYRQAAGRGLQLLFYSVGIGQISSEVPQNLSASRPQDRQFILSSKKLLLSDSGFYLCAWSVLAGGDTQYFGPGTRLTVL.

This clonotype has just a few counts. The V call is TRBV20-1, the J call TRBJ1-5; 9 nucleotides line up with TRBD1. V shed 4 bases and J 3 bases; nucleotides not matched to a gene: 4. The CDR3 consists of 14 residues. In germline, CDR1 is DFQATT, CDR2 SNEGSKA (reference sequence). CDR3 amino acids: CSATQGANNQPQHF. In DNA, the CDR3 is TGCAGTGCTACACAGGGGGCTAACAATCAGCCCCAGCATTTT.

This clonotype was observed many times. This sequence joins TRBV28 and TRBJ2-5, with a possible D match to TRBD2 (6 bases). The CDR3 has 17 amino acids. Germline V CDR1 and CDR2: MDHEN, SYDVKM. V was clipped by 5 bases and J by 1 base, with 20 bases between them. The DNA of the CDR3 is TGTGCCAGCAGTCAGGAGGGAGCAGGACTAACCCAAGAGACCCAGTACTTC. Protein product: CASSQEGAGLTQETQYF.

The chain combines TRBV6-2 or TRBV6-3 with TRBJ1-1; D gene unclear. Germline V gene data show CDR1 as MNHEY and CDR2 as SVGEGT. This CDR3 contains 12 residues. Trimming removed 4 bases from V and 6 bases from J, with 9 bases in between. In DNA, the CDR3 is TGTGCCAGCAGTTGGGCAGGCTCTGAAGCTTTCTTT. Encoded protein: CASSWAGSEAFF.

The genes are TRBV15 and TRBJ1-6; D is uncertain. CDR3 length equals 15 residues. Germline V gives CDR1 LNHNV, CDR2 YYDKDF (reference sequence). Trimming removed 3 bases at V and 7 bases at J, with 13 bases between. The CDR3 sequence: CATSRDVDFNSPLHF. Written as DNA, the CDR3 is TGTGCCACCAGCAGGGACGTGGACTTCAATTCACCCCTCCACTTT.

This clonotype was counted only a few times. The chain couples TRBV29-1 to TRBJ2-1; the D is unclear. Germline V gene data show CDR1 as SQVTM and CDR2 as ANQGSEA. This CDR3 has 13 amino acids. V lost 3 bases to trimming and J lost 8 bases, with 14 bases between them. CDR3 sequence reads: CSVDGPSVDEQFF. The CDR3 DNA follows: TGCAGCGTTGACGGGCCCAGCGTGGATGAGCAGTTCTTC.

For this clonotype: A read error may explain this, as a much larger clone is one base away. The chain is built from TRBV12-3 or TRBV12-4 and TRBJ2-2; 8 nucleotides agree with TRBD1. CDR3 length: 16 amino acids. V gave up 10 bases and J gave up 5 bases; unmatched junction bases: 15. The CDR3 region has the DNA TGTGCCAACAGAATAGGCAGGGGGCTGTGGACCGGGGAGCTGTTTTTT. This gives the protein CANRIGRGLWTGELFF.

This clonotype was counted at least ten times. V gene TRBV6-1 combines with J gene TRBJ2-5, with TRBD1 identical over 10 bases. CDR1 is MNHNS, CDR2 SASEGT, per germline. J was trimmed by 3 bases and V by 5 bases; bases with no gene match: 15. The CDR3 extends over 18 amino acids. CDR3 in amino acids: CASSFTPAGTGVKETQYF. For the CDR3, the DNA is TGTGCCAGCAGTTTCACCCCAGCCGGGACAGGGGTTAAAGAGACCCAGTACTTC.

This clonotype showed up many times. The chain combines TRBV20-1 with TRBJ2-1; TRBD1 agrees at 9 bases. This CDR3 is built from 14 residues. V lost 6 bases, J lost 2 bases, and 5 bases stayed unmatched. Germline CDR1 reads DFQATT; CDR2 reads SNEGSKA (reference sequence). The CDR3 is CSASGQGTYNEQFF. CDR3 in DNA: TGCAGTGCCTCCGGACAGGGGACCTACAATGAGCAGTTCTTC.

There are many counts of this clonotype. The V gene is TRBV7-2, the J gene TRBJ2-1; TRBD1 matches at 9 bases. Germline loops: CDR1 SGHTA, CDR2 FQGNSA. Trimming took 0 bases from V and 3 from J; bases not matched to a gene: 6. The CDR3 length is 17 residues. The CDR3 reads CASSLALTGGGYNEQFF. CDR3 bases: TGTGCCAGCAGCTTAGCCTTGACAGGGGGGGGCTACAATGAGCAGTTCTTC.

This chain connects TRBV28 to TRBJ2-7, with a tentative D call TRBD1 (6 bases). The CDR3 runs to 16 residues. The V gene lost 8 bases and the J gene lost 3 bases, with 23 bases spanning the gap. Germline CDR1 and CDR2: MDHEN and SYDVKM. The DNA of the CDR3 is TGTGCCAGCGGACCTACGAGCTCCCAGGGGTACTACGAGCAGTACTTC. This sequence encodes CASGPTSSQGYYEQYF.

This chain connects TRBV29-1 to TRBJ2-7, with TRBD1 as a possible D gene (6 bases). The CDR3 length is 12 residues. Trimming pared 2 bases from V and 6 bases from J, leaving 11 bases between. Germline V gene data show CDR1 as SQVTM and CDR2 as ANQGSEA. For the CDR3, the DNA is TGCAGCGTTGAATACAGGGTGGGCGAGCAGTACTTC. This sequence encodes CSVEYRVGEQYF.

Worth noting for this clonotype: One end of the junction varies from germline; a read error may be responsible. V gene TRBV11-2 combines with J gene TRBJ2-5, with D perhaps assigned TRBD1 or TRBD2 (5 bases each). In germline, CDR1 is SGHAT, CDR2 FQNNGV. The CDR3 covers 11 residues. The CDR3 sequence is CASSPGAAIDF. The DNA for the CDR3 is TGTGCCAGCAGCCCCGGGGCTGCGATAGACTTC.